Listed here are 18 T cell receptor beta chains from one sample, sequenced in a study of blood T cell repertoires in COVID-19. Some clones are missing from TCRdb's copy, which holds only in-frame ones; the method was immunoSEQ multiplex PCR. The sample includes some 150,000 clones, around 90% seen only once; the top ten take less than 2%. The specimen sequenced was peripheral blood. These receptors originate from a woman aged 55-69 years with acute or convalescent COVID-19.

The chain uses TRBV7-2 and TRBJ2-7; D perhaps matches TRBD2 (5 bases). CDR1 is SGHTA, CDR2 FQGNSA, per germline. CDR3 length: 15 amino acids. Trimming pared 2 bases from V and 6 bases from J, leaving 17 bases between. The DNA for the CDR3 is TGTGCCAGCAGCTTAATGGGAAGTTCGGACTCCGAGCAGTACTTC. Translation: CASSLMGSSDSEQYF. The full variable domain, its missing parts supplied by reference TRBV7-2 and TRBJ2-7, is GAGVSQSPSNKVTEKGKDVELRCDPISGHTALYWYRQSLGQGLEFLIYFQGNSAPDKSGLPSDRFSAERTGGSVSTLTIQRTQQEDSAVYLCASSLMGSSDSEQYFGPGTRLTVT.

The chain joins TRBV6-5 to TRBJ1-1, with 9 bases matching TRBD1. The CDR3 spans 14 residues. Per the germline V gene, CDR1 is MNHEY and CDR2 is SVGAGI. After removal of 5 bases from V and 7 bases from J, the junction contained 8 bases not matched to a gene. The CDR3 nucleotides read TGTGCCAGCAGTCCGACCGGACAGGGGTTTGAAGCTTTCTTT. It specifies CASSPTGQGFEAFF.

The chain joins TRBV19 to TRBJ2-7; the match to TRBD1 covers 10 bases. The V segment lost 5 bases and the J segment 4 bases; nucleotides outside the gene matches: 5. The CDR3 totals 14 residues. Germline loops: CDR1 LNHDA, CDR2 SQIVND (reference sequence). The CDR3 DNA sequence: TGTGCCAGTAGTGCCTGGGACAGGGGTTACGAGCAGTACTTC. Translation gives CASSAWDRGYEQYF. The variable domain in full, with the rest retrieved from reference TRBV19 and TRBJ2-7, is DGGITQSPKYLFRKEGQNVTLSCEQNLNHDAMYWYRQDPGQGLRLIYYSQIVNDFQKGDIAEGYSVSREKKESFPLTVTSAQKNPTAFYLCASSAWDRGYEQYFGPGTRLTVT.

This rearrangement joins TRBV6-5 to TRBJ2-2, with D perhaps TRBD1 (6 bases). Germline V gene data show CDR1 as MNHEY and CDR2 as SVGAGI. Trimming left V 10 bases short and J 1 base short, with 7 bases between. The CDR3 covers 12 residues. The CDR3 loop is CATTGNTGELFF. DNA of the CDR3: TGTGCCACGACAGGGAACACCGGGGAGCTGTTTTTT.

J is TRBJ1-1 and V is TRBV29-1; 7 bases match TRBD1. Per the germline V gene, CDR1 is SQVTM and CDR2 is ANQGSEA. V lost 7 bases, J lost 4 bases, and 3 bases stayed unmatched. CDR3 length equals 11 residues. As DNA, the CDR3 is TGCAGCGGCCAGGGGGGCACTGAAGCTTTCTTT. Its translation is CSGQGGTEAFF.

V and J are TRBV27 and TRBJ2-1; possibly TRBD2 for D (6 bases). Looked up from germline, CDR1 is MNHEY and CDR2 is SMNVEV (reference sequence). Deletions cut 10 bases from V and 5 bases from J, with 18 bases between. The CDR3 loop spans 14 amino acids. The CDR3 spells CAIRGGLINNEQFF. Here the CDR3 DNA reads TGTGCCATCCGTGGGGGACTTATTAACAATGAGCAGTTCTTC.

The V call is TRBV4-1, the J call TRBJ1-5; 8 nucleotides match TRBD1. The CDR3 is 16 residues long. V gave up 3 bases and J gave up 4 bases; unmatched junction bases: 8. The germline V gene encodes CDR1 MGHRA and CDR2 YSYEKL. The CDR3 region is CASSHLTGGPNQPQHF. The CDR3 region has the DNA TGCGCCAGCAGCCACCTAACAGGGGGGCCAAATCAGCCCCAGCATTTT.

This rearrangement joins TRBV28 to TRBJ1-4; tentatively, D is TRBD1 (5 bases). CDR3 size: 14 residues. Looked up from germline, CDR1 is MDHEN and CDR2 is SYDVKM. The V end was cut by 3 bases, the J end by 11 bases, with 16 bases between. In DNA form, the CDR3 reads TGTGCCAGCAGTTTGGGCACGCGGGAGGGGAAACTGTTTTTT. Protein product: CASSLGTREGKLFF. Full variable domain (remainder filled in from reference TRBV28 and TRBJ1-4): DVKVTQSSRYLVKRTGEKVFLECVQDMDHENMFWYRQDPGLGLRLIYFSYDVKMKEKGDIPEGYSVSREKKERFSLILESASTNQTSMYLCASSLGTREGKLFFGSGTQLSVL.

The V call is TRBV28, the J call TRBJ2-2; TRBD1 aligns across 9 bases. V lost 6 bases and J lost 4; bases outside the gene matches: 9. Germline CDR1 reads MDHEN; CDR2 reads SYDVKM. CDR3 length equals 16 residues. The CDR3 coding sequence is TGTGCCAGCAGCATACCGGGACAGGGTGTCACCGGGGAGCTGTTTTTT. Its protein product is CASSIPGQGVTGELFF.

The chain recombines TRBV29-1 with TRBJ2-2; D gene uncertain. The ends were cut back, 8 bases at V and 2 bases at J, with 6 bases in the middle. The CDR3 is made up of 11 amino acids. Germline CDR1 reads SQVTM; CDR2 reads ANQGSEA. This CDR3 reads CSPVNTGELFF. The CDR3 bases are TGCAGCCCTGTTAACACCGGGGAGCTGTTTTTT.

CDR3 bases: TGTGCCAGCAAAACTTTCGGGACTAGCGGCACAGATACGCAGTATTTT. Protein sequence: CASKTFGTSGTDTQYF. The gene calls are TRBV7-9 and TRBJ2-3, with 10 bases fitting TRBD2. The CDR3 is made up of 16 amino acids. Germline CDR1 and CDR2: SEHNR and FQNEAQ (reference sequence). V was clipped by 7 bases and J by 1 base; unmatched bases: 8.

V is TRBV30 and J is TRBJ2-7, with 8 bases that match TRBD1. The germline gives CDR1 GTSNPN, CDR2 SVGIG (reference sequence). J was trimmed by 2 bases and V by 0 bases; bases with no gene match: 6. The CDR3 contains 15 residues. This CDR3 is CAWSVSGGVTYEQYF. CDR3 nucleotides: TGTGCCTGGAGTGTCTCAGGGGGCGTTACCTACGAGCAGTACTTC.

This clone was seen a handful of times. V gene TRBV27 combines with J gene TRBJ1-1, with D maybe TRBD1 (6 bases). The length of the CDR3 is 14 residues. Trimming took off 6 bases at V and 4 bases at J, with 15 bases between the two ends. Per germline, CDR1 MNHEY and CDR2 SMNVEV (reference sequence). CDR3 in amino acids: CASSPTGFGTEAFF. Written as DNA, the CDR3 is TGTGCCAGCAGCCCCACAGGGTTCGGCACTGAAGCTTTCTTT.

V gene TRBV7-2 combines with J gene TRBJ2-2; 9 nucleotides line up with TRBD1. V gave up 1 base and J gave up 3 bases; unmatched junction bases: 6. Germline CDR1 SGHTA, CDR2 FQGNSA. The CDR3 length is 17 residues. The CDR3 loop is CASSLGNRGLDTGELFF. The CDR3 DNA is TGTGCCAGCAGCTTAGGCAACAGGGGGCTCGACACCGGGGAGCTGTTTTTT.

V and J are TRBV9 and TRBJ2-2; a weak D match, TRBD2 (6 bases). Germline CDR1 and CDR2: SGDLS and YYNGEE. V was shortened by 3 bases and J by 8 bases, with 26 bases between the two germline ends. There are 18 residues in the CDR3. CDR3 sequence reads: CASSAGRWAGGGEGELFF. The CDR3 DNA reads as TGTGCCAGCAGCGCGGGACGGTGGGCTGGCGGAGGGGAAGGGGAGCTGTTTTTT.

The chain couples TRBV3-1 (or the pseudogene TRBV3-2) to TRBJ1-1; D gene unclear. This CDR3 has 17 residues. Per germline, CDR1 LGHDT and CDR2 YNNKEL (reference sequence). Trimming shortened V by 0 bases and J by 1 base, and 15 bases separated the two germline ends. Written as DNA, the CDR3 is TGTGCCAGCAGCCAAGATCTTTTGGCGGGATCGAACACTGAAGCTTTCTTT. Encoded protein: CASSQDLLAGSNTEAFF.

The chain combines TRBV14 with TRBJ2-7; 9 bases are shared with TRBD2. The CDR3 consists of 19 residues. Trimming at V came to 0 bases and at J to 3 bases, leaving 15 bases not matched to a gene. Germline V CDR1 and CDR2: SGHDN, FVKESK. The CDR3 DNA sequence: TGTGCCAGCAGCCAAGAGGGAGCGGGGGGACACGCCGTCCGCTACGAGCAGTACTTC. This gives the protein CASSQEGAGGHAVRYEQYF.

This chain links TRBV7-2 with TRBJ2-3, with 8 bases that match TRBD2. J was trimmed by 0 bases and V by 2 bases; bases with no gene match: 4. The CDR3 sequence is 16 residues long. Looked up from germline, CDR1 is SGHTA and CDR2 is FQGNSA. The CDR3 loop is CASSLNGGASTDTQYF. The DNA for the CDR3 is TGTGCCAGCAGCTTAAACGGGGGGGCCAGCACAGATACGCAGTATTTT.